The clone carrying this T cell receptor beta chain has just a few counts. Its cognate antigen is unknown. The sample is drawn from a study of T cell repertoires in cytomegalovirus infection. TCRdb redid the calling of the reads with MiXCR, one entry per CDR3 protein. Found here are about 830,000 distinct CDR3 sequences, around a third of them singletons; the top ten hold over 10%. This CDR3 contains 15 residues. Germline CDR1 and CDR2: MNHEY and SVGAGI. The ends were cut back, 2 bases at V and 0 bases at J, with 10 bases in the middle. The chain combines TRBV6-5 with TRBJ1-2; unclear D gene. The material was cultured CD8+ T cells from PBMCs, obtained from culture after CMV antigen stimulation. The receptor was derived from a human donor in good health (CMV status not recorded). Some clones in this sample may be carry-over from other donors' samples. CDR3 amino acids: CASSYNTASNYGYTF. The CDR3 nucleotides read TGTGCCAGCAGTTACAACACAGCCTCTAACTATGGCTACACCTTC.